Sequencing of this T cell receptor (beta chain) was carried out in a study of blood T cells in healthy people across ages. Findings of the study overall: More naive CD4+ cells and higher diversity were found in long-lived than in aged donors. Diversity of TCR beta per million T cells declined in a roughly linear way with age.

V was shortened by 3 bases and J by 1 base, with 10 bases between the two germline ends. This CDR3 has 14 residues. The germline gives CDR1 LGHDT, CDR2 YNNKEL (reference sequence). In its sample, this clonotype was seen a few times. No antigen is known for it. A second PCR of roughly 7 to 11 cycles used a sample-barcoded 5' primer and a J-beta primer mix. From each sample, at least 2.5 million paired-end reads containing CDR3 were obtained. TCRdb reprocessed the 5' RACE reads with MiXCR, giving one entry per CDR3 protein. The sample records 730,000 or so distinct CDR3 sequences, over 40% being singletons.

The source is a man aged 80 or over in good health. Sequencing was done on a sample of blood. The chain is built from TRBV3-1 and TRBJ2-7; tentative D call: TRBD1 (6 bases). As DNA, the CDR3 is TGTGCCAGCAGCCACAACAGGGAGTCCTACGAGCAGTACTTC. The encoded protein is CASSHNRESYEQYF.